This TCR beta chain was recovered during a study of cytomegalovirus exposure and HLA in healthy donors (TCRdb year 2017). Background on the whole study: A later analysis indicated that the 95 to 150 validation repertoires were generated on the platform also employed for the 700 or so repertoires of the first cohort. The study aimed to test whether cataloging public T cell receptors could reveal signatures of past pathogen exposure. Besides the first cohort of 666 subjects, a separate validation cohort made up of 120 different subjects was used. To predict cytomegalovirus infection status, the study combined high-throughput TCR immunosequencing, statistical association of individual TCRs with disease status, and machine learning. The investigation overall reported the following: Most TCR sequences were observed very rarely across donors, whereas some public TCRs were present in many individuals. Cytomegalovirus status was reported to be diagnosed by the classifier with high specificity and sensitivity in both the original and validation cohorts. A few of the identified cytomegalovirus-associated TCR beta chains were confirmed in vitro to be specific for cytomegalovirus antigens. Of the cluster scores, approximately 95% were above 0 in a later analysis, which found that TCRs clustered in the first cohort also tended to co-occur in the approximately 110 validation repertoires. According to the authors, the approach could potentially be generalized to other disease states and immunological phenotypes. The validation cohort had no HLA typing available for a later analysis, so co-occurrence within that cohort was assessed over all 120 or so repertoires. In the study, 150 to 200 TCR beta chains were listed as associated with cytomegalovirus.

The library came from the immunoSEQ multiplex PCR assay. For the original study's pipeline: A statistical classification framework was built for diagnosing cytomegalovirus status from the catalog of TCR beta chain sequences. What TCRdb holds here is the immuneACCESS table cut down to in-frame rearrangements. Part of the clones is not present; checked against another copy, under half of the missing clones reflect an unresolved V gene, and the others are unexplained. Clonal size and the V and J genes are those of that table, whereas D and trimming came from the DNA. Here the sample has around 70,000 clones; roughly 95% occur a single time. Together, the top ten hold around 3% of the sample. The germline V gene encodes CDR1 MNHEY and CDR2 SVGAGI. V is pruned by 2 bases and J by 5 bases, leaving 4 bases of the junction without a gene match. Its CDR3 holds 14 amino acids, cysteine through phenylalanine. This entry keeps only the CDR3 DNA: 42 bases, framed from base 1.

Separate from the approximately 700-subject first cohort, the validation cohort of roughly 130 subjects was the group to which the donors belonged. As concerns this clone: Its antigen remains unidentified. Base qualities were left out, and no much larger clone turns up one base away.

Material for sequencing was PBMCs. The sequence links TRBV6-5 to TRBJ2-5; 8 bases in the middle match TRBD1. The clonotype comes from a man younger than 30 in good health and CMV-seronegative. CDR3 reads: CASSYTGGTETQYF. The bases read TGTGCCAGCAGTTACACAGGGGGTACGGAGACCCAGTACTTC.